This is a list of T cell receptor beta chains from one sample in a study of molecular identifiers for immune sequencing clone quantification. TCRdb redid the calling of the PCR reads with MiXCR, one entry per CDR3 protein. The sample records 250,000 to 400,000 distinct CDR3 sequences, over 20% being singletons. The sequencing sample was made of naive CD8+ T cells from blood, with Jurkat cell RNA spiked in. All receptors come from a human donor in good health. Some libraries in this study had Jurkat cell RNA spiked in. The conserved cysteine and the conserved F or W are not part of the CDR3 here. Fields, in order: CDR3 protein, clone size, V gene. Clone sizes are given selectively: once, few, many, or a class where the clone is expanded.

CDR3 protein: ASSPPTTGVNTEAF
clone size: many
V gene: TRBV9

CDR3 protein: ASTLSWTGAPREQY
clone size: many
V gene: TRBV6-5

CDR3 protein: ASSFGQERELF
clone size: many
V gene: TRBV7-9

CDR3 protein: ASSYPRQAGSYEQY
clone size: many
V gene: TRBV6-6

CDR3 protein: ASTGDTQY
clone size: many
V gene: TRBV25-1

CDR3 protein: AWSDRTRDEQY
clone size: many
V gene: TRBV30

CDR3 protein: ASSHEGTSGSSTDTQY
clone size: NA
V gene: TRBV3-1

CDR3 protein: ASSVAMGSYEQY
clone size: many
V gene: TRBV9

CDR3 protein: ASSLMGSGGGTDTQY
clone size: many
V gene: TRBV7-6

CDR3 protein: ASSQDLVGAYELY
clone size: NA
V gene: TRBV4-3

CDR3 protein: ASSLGGAIYTDTQY
clone size: NA
V gene: TRBV11-2

CDR3 protein: ASSGTGTDPFAEQS
clone size: NA
V gene: TRBV4-2

CDR3 protein: AWSVTGLEGYT
clone size: many
V gene: TRBV30

CDR3 protein: ASSLEASHDKETQY
clone size: once
V gene: TRBV9

CDR3 protein: SVEGAPQAF
clone size: many
V gene: TRBV29-1

CDR3 protein: ASKWGPGENQPQH
clone size: many
V gene: TRBV27

CDR3 protein: ASSPWTGHTNTGELF
clone size: few
V gene: TRBV4-1

CDR3 protein: ASRTGAGYT
clone size: many
V gene: TRBV6-1